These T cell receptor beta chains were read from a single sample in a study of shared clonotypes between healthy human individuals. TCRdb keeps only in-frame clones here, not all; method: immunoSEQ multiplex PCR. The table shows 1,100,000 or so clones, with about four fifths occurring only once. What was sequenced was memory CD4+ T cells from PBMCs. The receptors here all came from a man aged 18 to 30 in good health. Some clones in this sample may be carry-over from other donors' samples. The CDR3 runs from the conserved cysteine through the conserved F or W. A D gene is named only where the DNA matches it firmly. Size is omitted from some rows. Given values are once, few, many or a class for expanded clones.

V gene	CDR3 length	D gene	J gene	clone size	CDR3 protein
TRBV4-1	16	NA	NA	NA	CASSQGTERAYNEQFF
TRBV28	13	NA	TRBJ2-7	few	CASNPRESYEQYF
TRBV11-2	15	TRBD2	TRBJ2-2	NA	CASSITSGRNWELFF
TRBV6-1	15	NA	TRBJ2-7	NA	CASSERDTISYEQYF
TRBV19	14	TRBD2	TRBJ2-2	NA	CASKREAEGGELFF
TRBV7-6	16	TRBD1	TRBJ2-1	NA	CASSVQGQALYNEQFF
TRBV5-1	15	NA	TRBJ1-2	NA	CASSLGAPGNYGYTF
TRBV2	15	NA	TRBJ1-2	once	CASSGRQAQNYGYTF
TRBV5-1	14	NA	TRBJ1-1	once	CASSLEPRNTEAFF
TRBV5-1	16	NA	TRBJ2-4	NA	CASSFGGALRKNIQYF
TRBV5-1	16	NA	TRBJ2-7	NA	CASSLVSTRVTYEQYF
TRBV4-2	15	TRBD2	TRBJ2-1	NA	CASSRRGLGSNEQFF
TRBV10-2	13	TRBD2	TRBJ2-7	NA	CASSSAGGREQYF
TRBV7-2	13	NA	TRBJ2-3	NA	CASSLEPTDTQYF
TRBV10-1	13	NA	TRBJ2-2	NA	CASRADITGELFF
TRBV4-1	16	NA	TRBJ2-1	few	CASSQVNMGFTDEQFF